This TCR beta chain was obtained from a study of T cells in Graves' hyperthyroidism and ophthalmopathy. The TCR beta CDR3 regions underwent amplification using RNA transcripts as the source. Initially, a first-round RT-PCR of the TCR CDR3 employed the HTBI primer set. TCRdb ran MiXCR on the multiplex PCR reads and lists one entry per CDR3 protein. The table shows around 600,000 distinct CDR3 sequences, with 14% occurring only once. In this sample, this clonotype turned up many times. This CDR3 is built from 15 residues. CDR1 SEHNR and CDR2 FQNEAQ come from the germline V gene (reference sequence). V was trimmed by 5 bases and J by 0 bases, leaving 10 bases between them.

The chain combines TRBV7-9 with TRBJ2-2; D ambiguous. This TCR derives from a woman between 18 and 29 years old with Graves' ophthalmopathy. Sequenced material: blood. This chain's CDR3 is CASSPPYANTGELFF. The CDR3 DNA reads TGTGCCAGCAGCCCCCCTTACGCGAACACCGGGGAGCTGTTTTTT. The variable domain in full, completed from reference TRBV7-9 and TRBJ2-2, reads DTGVSQNPRHKITKRGQNVTFRCDPISEHNRLYWYRQTLGQGPEFLTYFQNEAQLEKSRLLSDRFSAERPKGSFSTLEIQRTEQGDSAMYLCASSPPYANTGELFFGEGSRLTVL.